This T cell receptor (beta chain) was captured by sequencing in a study of blood T cell repertoires in COVID-19. The overall study: The study drew acute and convalescent COVID-19 samples from the United States, Italy and Spain.

Living in 24 US areas, the participants were between 18 and 89 years of age. Categorization into cohorts depended on clinical history that participants reported. This clone turned up a few times. With 6 bases clipped from V and 4 bases from J, the junction kept 12 bases outside the gene matches. Germline V gene data show CDR1 as SGHAT and CDR2 as FQNNGV. This CDR3 has 16 amino acids. As handled by the study authors: Reference gene primer amplification gave nucleated cell count estimates. TCRdb's copy holds only in-frame clones and misses some; the assay was immunoSEQ multiplex PCR. V and J calls and clone size are given by that table; D and trimming were obtained from the DNA. Among some 220,000 clones listed, 75% to 90% were seen once.

The chain joins TRBV11-2 to TRBJ1-2; 9 nucleotides match TRBD1. The material sequenced was PBMCs or T cells enriched from blood (not recorded which). The TCR was taken from a middle-aged woman with acute COVID-19. The CDR3 protein is CASRGLRDRAPYGYTF. CDR3 coding DNA: TGTGCCAGCAGGGGATTACGGGACAGGGCGCCCTATGGCTACACCTTC.